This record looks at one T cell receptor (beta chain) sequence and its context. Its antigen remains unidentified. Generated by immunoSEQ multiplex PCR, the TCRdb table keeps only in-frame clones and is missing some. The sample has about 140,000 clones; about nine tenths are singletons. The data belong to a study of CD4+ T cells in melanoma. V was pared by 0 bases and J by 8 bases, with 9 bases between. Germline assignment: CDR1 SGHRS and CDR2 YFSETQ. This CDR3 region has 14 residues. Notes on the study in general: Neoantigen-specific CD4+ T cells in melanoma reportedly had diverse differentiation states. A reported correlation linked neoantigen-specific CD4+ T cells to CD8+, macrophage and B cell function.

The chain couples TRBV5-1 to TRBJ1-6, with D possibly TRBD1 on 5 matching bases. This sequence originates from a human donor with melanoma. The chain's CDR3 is CASSLGPGDSPLHF. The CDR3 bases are TGCGCCAGCAGCTTGGGGCCGGGGGATTCACCCCTCCACTTT.